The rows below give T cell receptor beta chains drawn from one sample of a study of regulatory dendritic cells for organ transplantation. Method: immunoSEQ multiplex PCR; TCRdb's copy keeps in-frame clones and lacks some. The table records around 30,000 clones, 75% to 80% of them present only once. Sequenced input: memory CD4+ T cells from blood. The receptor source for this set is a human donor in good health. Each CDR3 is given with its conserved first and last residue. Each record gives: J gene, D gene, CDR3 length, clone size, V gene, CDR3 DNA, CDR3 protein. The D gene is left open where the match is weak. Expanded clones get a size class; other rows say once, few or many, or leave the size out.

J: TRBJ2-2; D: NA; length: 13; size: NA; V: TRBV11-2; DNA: TGTGCCAGCAGCGCCGCACGGACCGGGGAGCTGTTTTTT; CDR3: CASSAARTGELFF
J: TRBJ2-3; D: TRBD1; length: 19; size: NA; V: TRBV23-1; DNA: TGCGCCAGCAGTCATCTGGAAACGCACAGGGGGAAATACGCAGATACGCAGTATTTT; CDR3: CASSHLETHRGKYADTQYF
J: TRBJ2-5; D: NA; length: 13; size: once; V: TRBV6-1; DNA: TGTGCCAGCAGTGAAAGTACAGACTCTACCCAGTACTTC; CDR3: CASSESTDSTQYF
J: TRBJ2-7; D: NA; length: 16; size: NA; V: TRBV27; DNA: TGTGCCAGCTCGACAGGGGGTACTAGCGGCAGATACGAGCAGTACTTC; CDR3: CASSTGGTSGRYEQYF
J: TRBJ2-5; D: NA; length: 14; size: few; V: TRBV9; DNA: TGTGCCAGCAGCGTAGAGCCTGCTGTGGGGACCCAGTACTTC; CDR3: CASSVEPAVGTQYF
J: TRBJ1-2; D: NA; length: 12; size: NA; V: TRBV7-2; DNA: TGTGCCAGCAGCTTTCGGGGGCATGGCTACACCTTC; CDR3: CASSFRGHGYTF
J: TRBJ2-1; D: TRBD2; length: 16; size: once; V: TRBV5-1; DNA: TGCGCCAGCAGCTTGGCAACTAGCGGACCCTACAATGAGCAGTTCTTC; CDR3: CASSLATSGPYNEQFF
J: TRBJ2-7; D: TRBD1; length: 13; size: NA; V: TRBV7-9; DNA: TGTGCCAGCAGCTTGACAGGGGTGGGGGAGCAGTACTTC; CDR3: CASSLTGVGEQYF
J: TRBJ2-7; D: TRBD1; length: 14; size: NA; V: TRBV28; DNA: TGTGCCAGCAGTACCACGGGACAGGGATACGAGCAGTACTTC; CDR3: CASSTTGQGYEQYF
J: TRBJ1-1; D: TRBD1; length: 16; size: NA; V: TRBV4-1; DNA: TGCGCCAGCAGGAAACCGGGACAGGGCATTGACACTGAAGCTTTCTTT; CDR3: CASRKPGQGIDTEAFF
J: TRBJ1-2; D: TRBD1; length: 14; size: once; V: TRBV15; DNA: TGTGCCACCAGCTCCCCGACAGGGCTTGGCGGCTACACCTTC; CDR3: CATSSPTGLGGYTF
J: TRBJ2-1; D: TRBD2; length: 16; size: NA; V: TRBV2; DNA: TGTGCCAGCAGGAGGGGTGGGTTAGCGGGAGAGGGTGAGCAGTTCTTC; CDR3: CASRRGGLAGEGEQFF
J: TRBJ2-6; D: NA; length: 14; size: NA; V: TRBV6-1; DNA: TGTGCCAGCAGTGGAGATCCTGGGGCCAACGTCCTGACTTTC; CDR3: CASSGDPGANVLTF
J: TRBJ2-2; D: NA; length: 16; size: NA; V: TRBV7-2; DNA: TGTGCCAGCAGCTTAGTCGGCCGGATAAACACCGGGGAGCTGTTTTTT; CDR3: CASSLVGRINTGELFF
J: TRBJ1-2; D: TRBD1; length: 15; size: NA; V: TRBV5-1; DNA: TGCGCCAGCAGCTACACGGGACAGGGGAACTATGGCTACACCTTC; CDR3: CASSYTGQGNYGYTF